A selection of T cell receptor beta chains follows, all from one sample in a study of blood T cell repertoires in COVID-19. Generated by immunoSEQ multiplex PCR, the TCRdb table keeps only in-frame clones and is missing some. The table records around 200,000 clones, 80% to 90% of them present only once. The source material was peripheral blood. The source of these receptors is a human donor with active or convalescent COVID-19. The donor label of this sample is uncertain. CDR3s include the opening cysteine and the closing phenylalanine or tryptophan. The D gene is left open where the match is weak. Clone size, where shown, is once, few, many, or a class for clones that have expanded.

j_call | clone_size | v_call | d_call | cdr3_nt | cdr3_aa
TRBJ2-1 | NA | TRBV2 | NA | TGTGCCAGCAGTGGAGGCAGGGGAAACATTGAGCAGTTCTTC | CASSGGRGNIEQFF
TRBJ2-7 | NA | TRBV28 | TRBD1 | TGTGCCGGGGGGACAGGGGGATTCTACGAGCAGTACTTC | CAGGTGGFYEQYF
TRBJ2-1 | NA | TRBV9 | NA | TGTGCCAGCAGCGTGCTAGACTACAATGAGCAGTTCTTC | CASSVLDYNEQFF
TRBJ2-1 | once | TRBV14 | TRBD2 | TGTGCCAGCAGCCAAGGGTTAGCGGGCCTGTTCTACAATGAGCAGTTCTTC | CASSQGLAGLFYNEQFF
TRBJ1-6 | NA | TRBV27 | NA | TGTGCCAGCACCTTTGGGGGGATAGTGTCACCCCTCCACTTT | CASTFGGIVSPLHF
TRBJ2-3 | NA | TRBV5-1 | TRBD2 | TGCGCCAGCAGCAGGCGGGAGGTACGCACAGATACGCAGTATTTT | CASSRREVRTDTQYF
TRBJ1-3 | NA | TRBV10-2 | NA | TGCGCCAGCACCCTAACAGGGAACGGAAACACCATATATTTT | CASTLTGNGNTIYF
TRBJ1-1 | NA | TRBV11-3 | TRBD1 | TGTGCCAGCAGCGCGCAGATGACAGGGGAAGCTTTCTTT | CASSAQMTGEAFF
TRBJ1-5 | NA | TRBV27 | TRBD1 | TGTGCCAGCAGCCGACAGGGCCCTAGCAATCAGCCCCAGCATTTT | CASSRQGPSNQPQHF
TRBJ2-5 | NA | TRBV7-7 | TRBD1 | TGTGCTAGCAGGGGGGTCGGGACAGGGTACCACCAAGAGACCCAGTACTTC | CASRGVGTGYHQETQYF
TRBJ1-2 | few | TRBV7-9 | NA | TGTGCCAGCAGCGTCGCAGGCTATGGCTACACCTTC | CASSVAGYGYTF
TRBJ2-5 | once | TRBV3-1/TRBV3-2 | NA | TGTGCCAGCAGGAGAGGGGGGGAAGAGACCCAGTACTTC | CASRRGGEETQYF
TRBJ1-2 | NA | TRBV14 | NA | TGTGCCAGCAGCCAAGATCTTGGCACGGGGTATGGCTACACCTTC | CASSQDLGTGYGYTF
TRBJ1-1 | NA | TRBV7-7 | TRBD1 | TGTGCCAGCAGCCTATGGACAGGACAGGGGAACCCTGAAGCTTTCTTT | CASSLWTGQGNPEAFF
TRBJ2-1 | NA | TRBV5-1 | NA | TGCGCCAGCAGCTGGGGACTTTACAATGAGCAGTTCTTC | CASSWGLYNEQFF
TRBJ1-2 | NA | TRBV24-1 | TRBD1 | TGTGCCACCAGTGATCCAGGACAGGGAAGTGGCTACACCTTC | CATSDPGQGSGYTF
TRBJ1-4 | once | TRBV18 | TRBD1 | TGTGCCAGCTCACCCACAGGGGGCAATAATGAAAAACTGTTTTTT | CASSPTGGNNEKLFF
TRBJ1-6 | NA | TRBV6-1 | TRBD1 | TGTGCCAGCAGTGCACCGGTCCCCGGGACAGCCCGTCTCTCACCCCTCCACTTT | CASSAPVPGTARLSPLHF
TRBJ1-4 | NA | TRBV10-3 | TRBD1 | TGTGCCATCAGGGGGACAGGGGTTGAAAAACTGTTTTTT | CAIRGTGVEKLFF